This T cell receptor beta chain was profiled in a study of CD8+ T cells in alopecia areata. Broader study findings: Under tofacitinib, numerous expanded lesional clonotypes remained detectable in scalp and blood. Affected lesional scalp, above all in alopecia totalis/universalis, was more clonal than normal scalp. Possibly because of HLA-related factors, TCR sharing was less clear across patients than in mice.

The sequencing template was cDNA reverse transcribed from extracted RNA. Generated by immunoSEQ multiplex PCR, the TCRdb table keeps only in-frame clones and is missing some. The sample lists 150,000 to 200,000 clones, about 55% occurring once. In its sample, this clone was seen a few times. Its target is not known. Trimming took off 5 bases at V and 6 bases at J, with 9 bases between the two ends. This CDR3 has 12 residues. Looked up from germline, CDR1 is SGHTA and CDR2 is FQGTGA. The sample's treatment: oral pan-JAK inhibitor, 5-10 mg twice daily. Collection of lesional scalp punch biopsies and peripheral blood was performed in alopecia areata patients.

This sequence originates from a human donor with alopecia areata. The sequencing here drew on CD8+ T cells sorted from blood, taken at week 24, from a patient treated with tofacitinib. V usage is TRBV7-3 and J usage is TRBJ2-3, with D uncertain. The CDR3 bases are TGTGCCAGCAGCCCCCACGGGGATACGCAGTATTTT. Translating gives CASSPHGDTQYF.